What follows are 10 T cell receptor beta chains derived from one specimen sequenced in a study of shared T cell receptors in the human thymus. The data were produced by immunoSEQ multiplex PCR, yet TCRdb's version contains in-frame clones alone and is incomplete. The sample yields hundreds of thousands of clones, around 87% seen once. These same data were also listed under a study on human thymus T cells.

The source material was thymocytes. Every receptor here comes from a boy in the first two years of life with a congenital heart defect.

This chain uses TRBV15 with TRBJ2-1; 7 bases map to TRBD2. The CDR3 spans 19 residues. The germline V gene encodes CDR1 LNHNV and CDR2 YYDKDF (reference sequence). The V gene end was trimmed by 0 bases and the J gene end by 4 bases; junction bases not matched to a gene: 15. CDR3 sequence: CATSREGGWESGRYNEQFF. CDR3 bases: TGTGCCACCAGCAGAGAGGGGGGGTGGGAGAGCGGGCGATACAATGAGCAGTTCTTC.

The chain employs TRBV28 and TRBJ1-5; D remains unclear. The V and J ends lost 10 bases and 2 bases respectively, with 12 bases between them. Germline V CDR1 and CDR2: MDHEN, SYDVKM. The CDR3 runs 13 residues. The CDR3 reads CATRDPGNQPQHF. The CDR3 nucleotides read TGTGCCACTCGGGATCCGGGCAATCAGCCCCAGCATTTT.

The genes are TRBV15 and TRBJ1-4; weak D call: TRBD1 (6 bases). Germline V gene sequence: CDR1 LNHNV, CDR2 YYDKDF (reference sequence). V lost 1 base and J lost 7, with 13 bases in between. This CDR3 is 15 amino acids long. The chain's CDR3 is CATSRAEGGVEKLFF. The DNA of the CDR3 is TGTGCCACCAGCAGAGCTGAAGGGGGTGTTGAAAAACTGTTTTTT.

This rearrangement joins TRBV10-3 to TRBJ2-7, with D possibly TRBD2 on 7 matching bases. V lost 0 bases, J lost 5 bases, and 32 bases lay in between. The CDR3 runs to 21 residues. Germline V CDR1 and CDR2: ENHRY, SYGVKD. The CDR3 coding sequence is TGTGCCATCAGTGAGTCGACGGGTGGATCGGGGGGCCATAAACCCCTGGACGAGCAGTACTTC. Translating it yields CAISESTGGSGGHKPLDEQYF.

This chain links TRBV9 with TRBJ1-1; 7 bases align to TRBD1. The trim removed 0 bases at V and 4 bases at J, leaving 6 bases unmatched. Germline-derived CDR1 and CDR2 are SGDLS and YYNGEE. The length of the CDR3 is 15 residues. CDR3 DNA sequence: TGTGCCAGCAGCGTAGTTGAGGGGGCCGGCACTGAAGCTTTCTTT. This codes for CASSVVEGAGTEAFF. The variable domain in full, with the rest retrieved from reference TRBV9 and TRBJ1-1, is DSGVTQTPKHLITATGQRVTLRCSPRSGDLSVYWYQQSLDQGLQFLIQYYNGEERAKGNILERFSAQQFPDLHSELNLSSLELGDSALYFCASSVVEGAGTEAFFGQGTRLTVV.

The CDR3 region has the DNA TGTGCCAGCAGCGTAGGAACGGGTCAGCAGTTCTTC. Translated, it gives CASSVGTGQQFF. The rearrangement joins TRBV9 to TRBJ2-1; D ambiguous. Germline assignment: CDR1 SGDLS and CDR2 YYNGEE. Trimming pared 0 bases from V and 11 bases from J, leaving 9 bases between. The CDR3 length is 12 residues. The full variable domain, in which reference TRBV9 and TRBJ2-1 provide the parts outside the CDR3, is DSGVTQTPKHLITATGQRVTLRCSPRSGDLSVYWYQQSLDQGLQFLIQYYNGEERAKGNILERFSAQQFPDLHSELNLSSLELGDSALYFCASSVGTGQQFFGPGTRLTVL.

The chain combines TRBV28 with TRBJ1-1, with TRBD1 identical over 7 bases. With V trimmed by 6 bases and J by 6 bases, 4 bases remained unmatched. CDR3 length: 12 amino acids. The V gene's germline CDR1 is MDHEN and CDR2 SYDVKM. The CDR3 coding sequence is TGTGCCAGCAGGGGACAGCCTGCTGAAGCTTTCTTT. Its protein product is CASRGQPAEAFF.

The gene calls are TRBV4-2 and TRBJ2-1; 12 positions match TRBD2. V dropped 2 bases and J dropped 12; count of bases not matched to a gene: 8. This CDR3 contains 15 residues. The V gene's germline CDR1 is LGHNA and CDR2 YNFKEQ. This chain's CDR3 is CASSQLAGGQVWQFF. The CDR3 DNA sequence: TGTGCCAGCAGCCAACTAGCGGGAGGGCAAGTTTGGCAGTTCTTC.

The chain employs TRBV30 and TRBJ2-1; D is perhaps TRBD2 (6 bases). V was cut by 2 bases and J by 5 bases, with 13 bases left in between. The CDR3 extends over 14 amino acids. CDR1 and CDR2 (germline): GTSNPN, SVGIG (reference sequence). CDR3 loop: CAWSKRVLDNEQFF. The CDR3 DNA follows: TGTGCCTGGAGTAAGCGGGTGCTAGACAATGAGCAGTTCTTC.

J is TRBJ2-2 and V is TRBV12-5; 12 positions match TRBD2. This CDR3 spans 21 amino acids. Germline V gives CDR1 LGHNT, CDR2 FRNRAP. V lost 0 bases, J lost 4 bases, and 15 bases stayed unmatched. The CDR3 DNA reads TGTGCTAGTGGTTTGGTACTTACTAGCGGGAGGAGGCATCCGAGCACCGGGGAGCTGTTTTTT. This sequence encodes CASGLVLTSGRRHPSTGELFF.